The sequence of this TCR beta chain was determined in a study of post-analysis software for immune sequencing data. Concerning this clonotype itself: Its antigen is not known.

Study-level findings and limits: With TRBV5-6, TRBV5-1 and TRBV20-1 included, 4 to 6 TRBV segments were more frequent in patients than in controls. Multiple sclerosis patients had significantly lower normalized Chao1 diversity than controls.

TCR beta libraries were prepared from cDNA with unique molecular identifiers. Once roughly 0.85 to 11 million T cells were used, roughly 0.5 million cDNA molecules resulted. Using its own MiXCR run on the PCR reads, TCRdb lists one record per CDR3 protein. The sample contains around 250,000 distinct CDR3 sequences, 36% of which appear only once. Germline loops: CDR1 MNHNS, CDR2 SASEGT. Trimming took off 0 bases at V and 0 bases at J, with 13 bases between the two ends. This CDR3 has 17 residues. This TCR derives from a girl between 10 and 17 years old with multiple sclerosis. J is TRBJ2-3 and V is TRBV6-1; a weak D match, TRBD2 (6 bases). Sequencing used blood. CDR3 nucleotide sequence: TGTGCCAGCAGTGAAGCCTCGACTAGTGGGAGCACAGATACGCAGTATTTT. Amino acids: CASSEASTSGSTDTQYF.